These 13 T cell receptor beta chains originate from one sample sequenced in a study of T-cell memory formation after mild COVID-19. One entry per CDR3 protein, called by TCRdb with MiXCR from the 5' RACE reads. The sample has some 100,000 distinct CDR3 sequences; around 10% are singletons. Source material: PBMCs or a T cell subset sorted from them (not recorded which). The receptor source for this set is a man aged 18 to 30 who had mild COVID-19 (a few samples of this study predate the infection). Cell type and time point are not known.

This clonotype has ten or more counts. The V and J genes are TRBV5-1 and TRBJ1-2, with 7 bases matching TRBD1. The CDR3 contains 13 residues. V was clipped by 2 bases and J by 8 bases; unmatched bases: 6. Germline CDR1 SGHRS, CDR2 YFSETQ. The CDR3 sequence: CASSFRQGEGYTF. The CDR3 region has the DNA TGCGCCAGCAGCTTTCGACAGGGTGAAGGCTACACCTTC.

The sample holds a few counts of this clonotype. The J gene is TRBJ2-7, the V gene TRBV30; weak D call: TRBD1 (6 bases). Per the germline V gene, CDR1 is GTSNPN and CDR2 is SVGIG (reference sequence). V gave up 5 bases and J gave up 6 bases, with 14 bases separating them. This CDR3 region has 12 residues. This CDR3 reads CAWEDRSTEQYF. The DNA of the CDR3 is TGTGCCTGGGAAGACAGGTCTACCGAGCAGTACTTC. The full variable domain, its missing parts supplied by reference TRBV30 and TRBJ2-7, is SQTIHQWPATLVQPVGSPLSLECTVEGTSNPNLYWYRQAAGRGLQLLFYSVGIGQISSEVPQNLSASRPQDRQFILSSKKLLLSDSGFYLCAWEDRSTEQYFGPGTRLTVT.

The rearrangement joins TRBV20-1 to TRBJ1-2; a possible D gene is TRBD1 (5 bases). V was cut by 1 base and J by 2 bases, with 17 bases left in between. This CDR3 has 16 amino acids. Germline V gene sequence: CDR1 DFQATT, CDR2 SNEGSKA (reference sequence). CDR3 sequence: CSARGVSRGPNYGYTF. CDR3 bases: TGCAGTGCTAGAGGCGTCTCACGGGGCCCGAACTATGGCTACACCTTC.

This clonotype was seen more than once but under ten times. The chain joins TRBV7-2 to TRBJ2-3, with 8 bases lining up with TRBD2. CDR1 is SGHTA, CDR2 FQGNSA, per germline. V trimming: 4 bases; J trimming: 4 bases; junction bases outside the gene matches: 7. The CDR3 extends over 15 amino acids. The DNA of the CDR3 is TGTGCCAGCAGCTCAAGCGGGGGAGACGCAGATACGCAGTATTTT. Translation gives CASSSSGGDADTQYF.

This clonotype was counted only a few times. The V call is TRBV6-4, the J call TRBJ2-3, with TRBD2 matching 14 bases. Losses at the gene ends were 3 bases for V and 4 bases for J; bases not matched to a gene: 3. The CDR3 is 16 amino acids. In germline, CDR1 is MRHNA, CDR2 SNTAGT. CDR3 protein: CASSESGLAGADTQYF. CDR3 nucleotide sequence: TGTGCCAGCAGTGAGTCGGGACTAGCGGGGGCAGATACGCAGTATTTT.

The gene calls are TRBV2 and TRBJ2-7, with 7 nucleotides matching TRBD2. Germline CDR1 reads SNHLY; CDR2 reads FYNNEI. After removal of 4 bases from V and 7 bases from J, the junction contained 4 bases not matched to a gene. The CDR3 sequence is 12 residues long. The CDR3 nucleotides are TGTGCCAGCAGTGCGACAGCGGGGGAGCAGTACTTC. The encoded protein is CASSATAGEQYF.

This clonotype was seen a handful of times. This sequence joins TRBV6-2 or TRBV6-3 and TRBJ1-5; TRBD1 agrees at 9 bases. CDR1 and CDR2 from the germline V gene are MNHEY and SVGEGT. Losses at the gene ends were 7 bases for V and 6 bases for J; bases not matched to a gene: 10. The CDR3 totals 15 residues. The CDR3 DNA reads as TGTGCCAGCAAAGACAAACAGGGGGCTGGTCAGCCCCAGCATTTT. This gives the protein CASKDKQGAGQPQHF.

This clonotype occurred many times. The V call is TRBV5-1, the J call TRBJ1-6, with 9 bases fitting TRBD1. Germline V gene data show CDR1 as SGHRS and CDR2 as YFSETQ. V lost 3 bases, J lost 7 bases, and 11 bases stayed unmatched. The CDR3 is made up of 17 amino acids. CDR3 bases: TGCGCCAGCAGCTCGGGACAGGGCAAGGCGAGAAATTCACCCCTCCACTTT. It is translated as CASSSGQGKARNSPLHF.

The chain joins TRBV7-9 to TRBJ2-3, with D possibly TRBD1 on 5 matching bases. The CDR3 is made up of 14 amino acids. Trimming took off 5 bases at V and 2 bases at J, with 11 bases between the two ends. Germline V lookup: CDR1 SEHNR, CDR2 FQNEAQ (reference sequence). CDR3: CASSPGHTTDTQYF. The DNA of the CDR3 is TGTGCCAGCAGCCCCGGACATACCACAGATACGCAGTATTTT.

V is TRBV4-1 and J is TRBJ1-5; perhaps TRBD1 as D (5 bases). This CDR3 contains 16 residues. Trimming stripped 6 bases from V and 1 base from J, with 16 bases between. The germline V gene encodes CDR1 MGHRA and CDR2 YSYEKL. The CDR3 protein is CASRLGVGGSNQPQHF. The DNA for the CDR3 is TGCGCCAGCAGATTGGGAGTGGGGGGGAGCAATCAGCCCCAGCATTTT.

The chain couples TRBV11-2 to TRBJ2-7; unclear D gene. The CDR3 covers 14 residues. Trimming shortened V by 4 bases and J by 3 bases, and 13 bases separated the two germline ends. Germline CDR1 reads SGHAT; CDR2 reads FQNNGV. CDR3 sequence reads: CASSSSPGVYEQYF. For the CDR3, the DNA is TGTGCCAGCAGCTCCTCCCCCGGAGTCTACGAGCAGTACTTC.

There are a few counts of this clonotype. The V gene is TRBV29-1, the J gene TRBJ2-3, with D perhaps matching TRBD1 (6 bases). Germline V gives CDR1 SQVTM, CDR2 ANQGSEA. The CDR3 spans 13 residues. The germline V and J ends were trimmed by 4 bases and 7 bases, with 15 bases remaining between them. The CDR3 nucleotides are TGCAGCGTTGTGCCAGGGGTAGGGAATACGCAGTATTTT. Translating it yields CSVVPGVGNTQYF.

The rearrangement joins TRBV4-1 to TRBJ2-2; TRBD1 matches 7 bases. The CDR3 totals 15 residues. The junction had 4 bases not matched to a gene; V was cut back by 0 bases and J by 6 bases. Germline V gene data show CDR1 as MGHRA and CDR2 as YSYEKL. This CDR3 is CASSQEHRGAGELFF. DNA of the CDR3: TGCGCCAGCAGCCAAGAGCACAGGGGTGCCGGGGAGCTGTTTTTT.